This T cell receptor (beta chain) originates from a study of blood T cell repertoires in COVID-19. On the study more broadly: The origin of the acute and convalescent COVID-19 samples was the United States, Italy and Spain. Sources were T cells, B-cell-depleted T cells, or PBMCs; the material itself was cDNA or gDNA.

Seattle patient enrollment occurred during active infection, with longitudinal follow-up thereafter. CDR3 length: 15 residues. Per germline, CDR1 LNHNV and CDR2 YYDKDF (reference sequence). The V segment lost 1 base and the J segment 2 bases; nucleotides outside the gene matches: 3. Clones were read by immunoSEQ multiplex PCR, and TCRdb kept only the in-frame ones, dropping some. This repertoire shows 69,000 or so clones, approximately 80% found once; its top ten account for 10% to 15%. Sequencing used peripheral blood. The chain is built from TRBV15 and TRBJ2-5; 8 bases align to TRBD2. The sequence was obtained from a man between 50 and 59 years old with COVID-19, enrolled during active disease. The CDR3 DNA sequence: TGTGCCACCAGCAGAGGCGGGGGGCAGCAAGAGACCCAGTACTTC. This codes for CATSRGGGQQETQYF.